The subject of this entry is one T cell receptor (beta chain). The sample holds many counts of this clonotype. Its recognized antigen is unknown. No per-base quality is available; no much larger clone lies one base away. This sample is drawn from a study of CD8 T cells in ankylosing spondylitis (dated 2017 in TCRdb). Concerning the study at large: The study profiled T cell receptor beta repertoires in healthy donors and ankylosing spondylitis patients to find disease-linked TCR variants. The whole study cohort included 108 healthy donors and over 20 ankylosing spondylitis patients. Samples of peripheral blood were taken, and for ankylosing spondylitis patients, synovial fluid was collected as well.

The CDR3 runs 15 residues from the cysteine to the phenylalanine. Only the CDR3 DNA is retained, 45 bases long and in frame from the first base. For CDR1 and CDR2, the germline V gene lists SGDLS and YYNGEE. Trimming takes 4 bases from V and 0 bases from J, and the germline ends sit 12 bases apart. For sequencing, an Illumina HiSeq 2500 was employed. Quantitative 5'-RACE with molecular barcodes was the method used to prepare the TCR beta libraries. The published analysis was carried out like this. To identify disease-linked TCR variants, a new computational method was used, one built on a probabilistic model of VDJ rearrangement. The public sequencing data were trimmed at Q25 with fastp and processed into clonotypes with MiXCR by TCRdb, which kept only in-frame beta chains. When rows share a CDR3 protein, they turn into one entry using the most common DNA and genes. These V and J calls rely on TCRdb rather than the paper's analysis. Counted in this sample were roughly 40,000 distinct CDR3 sequences; around 2.8% of them appeared once. The ten largest clones add up to approximately 4.3% of the sample.

Study-wide conclusions, independent of this receptor: The disease-linked clones were reported as significantly enriched in matched synovial fluid samples from ankylosing spondylitis patients. A TCR beta motif of 8 or 9 highly homologous amino acid variants appeared characteristic of blood from ankylosing spondylitis patients. Some TCR beta motif variants had previously been reported in synovial fluid and blood of reactive arthritis patients, which suggested common disease-initiation mechanisms. The disease-linked clones showed a CD8+ phenotype and occurred at relatively low frequencies in peripheral blood.

The specimen sequenced was blood, either unsorted or a sorted T cell fraction (not recorded which). This clonotype originated in a male donor with ankylosing spondylitis or in good health (not recorded which). The rearranged chain carries TRBV9 and TRBJ2-3; 6 matching bases give a weak D call of TRBD2. The nucleotide sequence is TGTGCCAGCAGCCCCGGGAGCTCTAGCACAGATACGCAGTATTTT. It codes for CASSPGSSSTDTQYF.